The present entry profiles one T cell receptor beta chain with its context. Extraction and reverse transcription of RNA yielded cDNA as the sequencing template. Sequencing was performed with immunoSEQ multiplex PCR; in TCRdb, only in-frame clones are kept and a portion is missing. The sample shows 200,000 or so clones, 35% to 40% of them seen only once. These data belong to a study of CD8+ T cells in alopecia areata. About the study: Those patients who were treated received oral tofacitinib, which was given at 5 to 10 mg twice daily for moderate-to-severe alopecia areata.

As for treatment: oral pan-JAK inhibitor, 5-10 mg twice daily. Alopecia areata patients gave lesional scalp punch biopsies and peripheral blood samples. Trimming at V came to 0 bases and at J to 4 bases, leaving 4 bases not matched to a gene. The CDR3 runs to 16 residues. CDR1 and CDR2 from the germline V gene are MNHEY and SVGAGI. The chain recombines TRBV6-5 with TRBJ2-1; 9 bases match TRBD2. This receptor was obtained from a human donor with alopecia areata. Material: CD4+ T cells sorted from blood, obtained at approximately week 30, from a patient treated with tofacitinib. This CDR3 is CASSYSGTSSYNEQFF. As DNA, the CDR3 is TGTGCCAGCAGTTACTCAGGGACTAGCAGTTACAATGAGCAGTTCTTC.